The 14 T cell receptor beta chains in this list originate from one sample, sequenced in a study of vaccination and CD4 T cells after COVID-19. An Oncomine TCR Beta short-read assay was used to sequence the DNA from cultured CD4+ T cells. MiXCR, run by TCRdb on the PCR reads, gives a single entry per CDR3 protein. The table has about 15,000 distinct CDR3 sequences, 53% seen once; the top ten hold around 4.2%. Their target antigens are unknown. Stated treatment: roughly 10-day PBMC culture with coronavirus spike peptide pools or control peptides (ViraFEST assay). Sequenced material: CD4+ T cells from blood, cultured in vitro, taken before SARS-CoV-2 vaccination. The receptors derive from a human donor who had recovered from COVID-19.

This clonotype was observed a few times. The CDR3 sequence: CATSRERRNTEAFF. CDR3 DNA: TGTGCCACCAGCAGAGAACGGAGGAACACTGAAGCTTTCTTT. This chain links TRBV15 with TRBJ1-1, with unresolved D. Germline lookup yields CDR1 LNHNV and CDR2 YYDKDF (reference sequence). CDR3 length: 14 residues. The V end was cut by 0 bases, the J end by 1 base, with 6 bases between.

The chain has TRBV6-5 and TRBJ1-2; tentatively, D is TRBD1 (5 bases). Trimming left V 2 bases short and J 6 bases short, with 10 bases between. This CDR3 has 13 amino acids. Per the germline V gene, CDR1 is MNHEY and CDR2 is SVGAGI. CDR3 residues: CASSYKGTNGYTF. CDR3 coding DNA: TGTGCCAGCAGTTACAAGGGGACTAATGGCTACACCTTC.

This clonotype has just a few counts. The DNA is left out, because the CDR3 cannot be placed on it with certainty; the CDR3 is given as TCRdb lists it. The rearrangement joins TRBV7-5 to TRBJ1-5; the listed D gene, TRBD1, was not tested against the DNA. TRBV7-5 is flagged as a pseudogene. The length of the CDR3 is 15 amino acids, counting both ends. CDR3 in amino acids: CISVSETDRDRPQHF.

The chain carries TRBV20-1 and TRBJ2-3; no reliable D call. Germline V gene sequence: CDR1 DFQATT, CDR2 SNEGSKA (reference sequence). This CDR3 has 14 residues. The V end was cut by 6 bases, the J end by 1 base, with 14 bases between. DNA for the CDR3: TGCAGTGCCAATAAGCCTCCCCGCACAGATACGCAGTATTTT. Translating it yields CSANKPPRTDTQYF.

The chain uses TRBV28 and TRBJ2-7; 9 bases fit TRBD2. The V gene end was trimmed by 6 bases and the J gene end by 0 bases; junction bases not matched to a gene: 3. The CDR3 spans 14 residues. Per germline, CDR1 MDHEN and CDR2 SYDVKM. This chain's CDR3 is CASRIAGDSYEQYF. As DNA, the CDR3 is TGTGCCAGCAGAATAGCGGGGGACTCCTACGAGCAGTACTTC.

The chain recombines TRBV7-3 with TRBJ2-7; 10 bases match TRBD1. The germline V gene has CDR1 SGHTA and CDR2 FQGTGA. The V gene end was trimmed by 5 bases and the J gene end by 5 bases; junction bases not matched to a gene: 12. The CDR3 covers 16 residues. The CDR3 reads CASSPRRQGALNEQYF. CDR3 sequence (DNA): TGTGCCAGCAGCCCCCGTCGACAGGGGGCATTGAACGAGCAGTACTTC. Full variable domain (missing parts from reference TRBV7-3 and TRBJ2-7): GAGVSQTPSNKVTEKGKYVELRCDPISGHTALYWYRQSLGQGPEFLIYFQGTGAADDSGLPNDRFFAVRPEGSVSTLKIQRTERGDSAVYLCASSPRRQGALNEQYFGPGTRLTVT.

This clonotype was detected only a few times. The V gene is TRBV11-3, the J gene TRBJ1-2; D not certain. This CDR3 has 13 amino acids. Germline V gene data show CDR1 as SGHNT and CDR2 as YENEEA. V was shortened by 2 bases and J by 3 bases, with 7 bases between the two germline ends. CDR3 sequence: CASSLQEHYGYTF. DNA of the CDR3: TGTGCCAGCAGCTTACAAGAACACTATGGCTACACCTTC.

The rearrangement uses TRBV7-9 and TRBJ1-6; D gene uncertain. The V end was cut by 5 bases, the J end by 8 bases, with 10 bases between. The CDR3 length is 13 residues. Germline CDR1 and CDR2: SEHNR and FQNEAQ (reference sequence). The CDR3 DNA reads as TGTGCCAGCAGCGCAAGGAGGGATTCACCCCTCCACTTT. It yields the protein CASSARRDSPLHF. The full variable domain, with the rest looked up from reference TRBV7-9 and TRBJ1-6, is DTGVSQNPRHKITKRGQNVTFRCDPISEHNRLYWYRQTLGQGPEFLTYFQNEAQLEKSRLLSDRFSAERPKGSFSTLEIQRTEQGDSAMYLCASSARRDSPLHFGNGTRLTVT.

The chain combines TRBV6-2 or TRBV6-3 with TRBJ1-2; no firm D call. Germline values: CDR1 MNHEY, CDR2 SVGEGT. The CDR3 runs to 10 residues. Trimming removed 5 bases from V and 8 bases from J, with 6 bases in between. This CDR3 is CASSRGGYTF. The CDR3 DNA follows: TGTGCCAGCAGTCGCGGCGGCTACACCTTC.

This chain uses TRBV6-1 with TRBJ1-1, with D unresolved. Trimming left V 6 bases short and J 4 bases short, with 12 bases between. The CDR3 loop spans 13 amino acids. Germline CDR1 reads MNHNS; CDR2 reads SASEGT. The chain's CDR3 is CASSPIPSTEAFF. CDR3 DNA: TGTGCCAGCAGCCCTATTCCTTCCACTGAAGCTTTCTTT.

Regarding this clonotype: One end of the junction does not line up with germline, which may come from a read error. The rearrangement uses TRBV11-2 and TRBJ2-7; D might be TRBD2 (5 bases). This CDR3 contains 13 residues. The V gene's germline CDR1 is SGHAT and CDR2 FQNNGV. The CDR3 coding sequence is TGTGCCAGCAGCTCCTCTGCCAGCGGAGAGCTGTACTTC. Its protein is CASSSSASGELYF.

The J gene is TRBJ2-3, the V gene TRBV7-2; possible D gene TRBD1, 5 bases. This CDR3 comprises 15 residues. Germline loops: CDR1 SGHTA, CDR2 FQGNSA. V lost 1 base and J lost 5, with 13 bases in between. Written as DNA, the CDR3 is TGTGCCAGCAGCTTAGACAATGGGGCAATAGATACGCAGTATTTT. Encoded protein: CASSLDNGAIDTQYF.

This chain joins TRBV7-9 and TRBJ1-2; D uncertain. There are 12 residues in the CDR3. V was trimmed by 5 bases and J by 12 bases, leaving 16 bases between them. From germline, CDR1 is SEHNR and CDR2 FQNEAQ (reference sequence). CDR3 coding DNA: TGTGCCAGCAGCCCTGGCGCCGGCGGAAACACCTTC. Protein sequence: CASSPGAGGNTF.

CDR3 residues: CASSLIGPSRPEAFF. CDR3 DNA sequence: TGTGCCAGCAGTTTAATCGGCCCCTCTCGCCCAGAAGCTTTCTTT. J is TRBJ1-1 and V is TRBV28; D gene ambiguous. Germline CDR1 is MDHEN and CDR2 is SYDVKM. Trimming left V 2 bases short and J 8 bases short, with 18 bases between. The CDR3 contains 15 residues.